Below, 16 T cell receptor beta chains from the same sample are listed, as sequenced in a study of identical twins. TCRdb re-analysed the 5' RACE reads in MiXCR, keeping a single row per CDR3 protein. The sample lists around 140,000 distinct CDR3 sequences; under 4.5% were seen once. The sequenced sample was memory T cells sorted from blood. The receptors derive from a man between 18 and 29 years old in good health.

This clonotype was counted many times. The chain recombines TRBV7-2 with TRBJ2-3; TRBD1 agrees at 7 bases. V lost 5 bases, J lost 1 base, and 3 bases stayed unmatched. The CDR3 runs to 14 residues. Per germline, CDR1 SGHTA and CDR2 FQGNSA. The CDR3 bases are TGTGCCAGCAGCGACAGGGCCCGCACAGATACGCAGTATTTT. Translation gives CASSDRARTDTQYF.

The sample holds many counts of this clonotype. The chain is built from TRBV20-1 and TRBJ2-7, with 7 positions matching TRBD2. Germline loops: CDR1 DFQATT, CDR2 SNEGSKA (reference sequence). Trimming took 4 bases from V and 4 from J; bases not matched to a gene: 7. The CDR3 loop spans 13 amino acids. CDR3 sequence: CSATGLDPYEQYF. The CDR3 DNA reads as TGCAGTGCTACCGGACTAGACCCTTACGAGCAGTACTTC.

This clonotype was detected ten times or more. The chain employs TRBV9 and TRBJ2-1; a weak D match, TRBD1 (6 bases). The CDR3 has 16 amino acids. Germline CDR1 reads SGDLS; CDR2 reads YYNGEE. V was pared by 6 bases and J by 7 bases, with 23 bases between. The CDR3 spells CASTSRGNVGFNEQFF. The DNA of the CDR3 is TGTGCCAGCACCTCAAGGGGGAATGTCGGGTTTAATGAGCAGTTCTTC.

This clonotype was counted ten times or more. This chain connects TRBV5-1 to TRBJ1-1; TRBD1 agrees at 7 bases. J lost 4 bases, V lost 4 bases, and 4 bases had no gene match. CDR3 length: 13 amino acids. Germline V gene data show CDR1 as SGHRS and CDR2 as YFSETQ. In DNA, the CDR3 is TGCGCCAGCAGCCAGGGGGGTTTCACTGAAGCTTTCTTT. This sequence encodes CASSQGGFTEAFF.

This clonotype occurred many times. The V and J genes are TRBV20-1 and TRBJ2-1; the D gene is possibly TRBD2 (6 bases). Germline CDR1 and CDR2: DFQATT and SNEGSKA (reference sequence). V was shortened by 6 bases and J by 10 bases, with 19 bases between the two germline ends. This CDR3 is 13 amino acids long. This CDR3 reads CSAPGTSSLEQFF. The CDR3, as DNA: TGCAGTGCCCCTGGGACTTCCAGCCTGGAGCAGTTCTTC.

This clonotype was observed many times. V usage is TRBV6-2 or TRBV6-3 and J usage is TRBJ2-7; D gene uncertain. The CDR3 length is 13 residues. The V end was cut by 2 bases, the J end by 2 bases, with 7 bases between. From germline, CDR1 is MNHEY and CDR2 SVGEGT. The CDR3 DNA follows: TGTGCCAGCAGTTACGATGGTCCCTACGAGCAGTACTTC. Translated, it gives CASSYDGPYEQYF.

Ten or more counts support this clonotype. The V gene is TRBV15, the J gene TRBJ2-3, with 8 nucleotides matching TRBD2. Germline V CDR1 and CDR2: LNHNV, YYDKDF (reference sequence). The CDR3 is 18 residues long. J gave up 3 bases and V 1 base, and 12 bases lay outside the gene matches. The CDR3 nucleotides are TGTGCCACCAGCAGAGGGGCCCTCGGCGGGAGGCCGACAGATACGCAGTATTTT. It codes for CATSRGALGGRPTDTQYF.

This clonotype was seen at least ten times. The J gene is TRBJ2-1, the V gene TRBV29-1; maybe TRBD1 (6 bases). CDR3 length equals 14 residues. Germline-derived CDR1 and CDR2 are SQVTM and ANQGSEA. Deletions cut 6 bases from V and 5 bases from J, with 17 bases between. The chain's CDR3 is CSVVGQTSNNEQFF. DNA for the CDR3: TGCAGCGTAGTAGGACAGACCTCGAACAATGAGCAGTTCTTC.

The sample holds one count of this clonotype. This may arise from a read error, as a much more abundant clone is one base away. The rearrangement links TRBV7-9 to TRBJ2-2; weak D call: TRBD2 (6 bases). Germline CDR1 and CDR2: SEHNR and FQNEAQ (reference sequence). The CDR3 covers 14 residues. CDR3 coding DNA: TGTGCCAGCAGCTTAGTAACCGACTCCGGGGGGCTGTTTTTT. Translating it yields CASSLVTDSGGLFF.

The chain couples TRBV5-1 to TRBJ1-1; tentatively, D is TRBD1 (5 bases). The CDR3 is 16 residues long. V lost 5 bases, J lost 4 bases, and 21 bases lay in between. CDR1 and CDR2 (germline): SGHRS, YFSETQ. CDR3: CASRGGGGGMTTEAFF. CDR3 bases: TGCGCCAGCAGGGGGGGGGGTGGCGGAATGACCACTGAAGCTTTCTTT.

This clonotype occurred a few times. The chain recombines TRBV9 with TRBJ2-1; D perhaps matches TRBD2 (5 bases). Trimming took off 6 bases at V and 4 bases at J, with 14 bases between the two ends. CDR1 is SGDLS, CDR2 YYNGEE, per germline. This CDR3 contains 14 residues. CDR3: CASMAGTTYNEQFF. CDR3 sequence (DNA): TGTGCCAGCATGGCGGGTACAACATACAATGAGCAGTTCTTC.

This clonotype has a count of ten or more. The rearrangement uses TRBV5-1 and TRBJ2-5, with 7 bases aligning to TRBD2. Trimming cost V 1 base and J 2 bases; bases outside gene matches: 2. The germline CDR1 and CDR2 sequences are SGHRS and YFSETQ. The CDR3 runs 14 residues. Written as DNA, the CDR3 is TGCGCCAGCAGCTTGACTAGCGCTCAAGAGACCCAGTACTTC. The encoded protein is CASSLTSAQETQYF.

This clonotype was seen at least ten times. The rearrangement links TRBV20-1 to TRBJ1-3; 8 bases are shared with TRBD1. After removal of 6 bases from V and 9 bases from J, the junction contained 10 bases not matched to a gene. Germline V lookup: CDR1 DFQATT, CDR2 SNEGSKA (reference sequence). CDR3 size: 13 residues. The CDR3 sequence: CSAGRTGRRTIYF. The CDR3 nucleotides read TGCAGTGCCGGAAGGACAGGGCGACGCACCATATATTTT.

This clonotype was counted ten times or more. The rearrangement uses TRBV4-2 and TRBJ2-3; 10 nucleotides agree with TRBD2. Germline assignment: CDR1 LGHNA and CDR2 YNFKEQ. Trimming took 1 base from V and 2 from J; bases not matched to a gene: 3. The CDR3 spans 16 residues. The CDR3 DNA follows: TGTGCCAGCAGCCAAGGTACTAGCGGGATCACAGATACGCAGTATTTT. It is translated as CASSQGTSGITDTQYF.

This clonotype was observed many times. The chain employs TRBV7-3 and TRBJ2-1; possibly TRBD1 for D (6 bases). Germline loops: CDR1 SGHTA, CDR2 FQGTGA. The CDR3 runs to 14 residues. Trimming left V 3 bases short and J 4 bases short, with 10 bases between. CDR3 protein: CASSFAQGYNEQFF. CDR3 bases: TGTGCCAGCAGCTTTGCTCAGGGGTACAATGAGCAGTTCTTC. The full variable domain, in which reference TRBV7-3 and TRBJ2-1 provide the parts outside the CDR3, is GAGVSQTPSNKVTEKGKYVELRCDPISGHTALYWYRQSLGQGPEFLIYFQGTGAADDSGLPNDRFFAVRPEGSVSTLKIQRTERGDSAVYLCASSFAQGYNEQFFGPGTRLTVL.

The V call is TRBV19, the J call TRBJ1-2; the D is unclear. The V gene's germline CDR1 is LNHDA and CDR2 SQIVND (reference sequence). This CDR3 has 13 amino acids. Trimming shortened V by 1 base and J by 8 bases, and 11 bases separated the two germline ends. The CDR3 region is CASSIGIVGGYTF. The CDR3 DNA reads as TGTGCCAGTAGTATAGGGATCGTCGGGGGCTACACCTTC.